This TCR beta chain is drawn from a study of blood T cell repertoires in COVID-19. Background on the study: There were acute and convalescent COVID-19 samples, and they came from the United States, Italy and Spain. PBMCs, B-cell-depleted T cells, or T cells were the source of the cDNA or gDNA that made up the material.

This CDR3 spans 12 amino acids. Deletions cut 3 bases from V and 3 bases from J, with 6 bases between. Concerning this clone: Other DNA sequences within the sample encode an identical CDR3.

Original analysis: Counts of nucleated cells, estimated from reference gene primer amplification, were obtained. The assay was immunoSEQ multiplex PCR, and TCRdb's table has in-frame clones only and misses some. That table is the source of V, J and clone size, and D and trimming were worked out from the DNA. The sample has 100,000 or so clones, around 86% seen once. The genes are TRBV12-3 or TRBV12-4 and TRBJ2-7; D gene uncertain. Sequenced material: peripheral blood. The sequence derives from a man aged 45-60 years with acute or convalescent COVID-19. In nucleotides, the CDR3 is TGTGCCAGCAGTTTTCTTCGCTACGAGCAGTACTTC. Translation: CASSFLRYEQYF.